These T cell receptor beta chains were read from a single sample in a study of blood T cell repertoires in COVID-19. Using immunoSEQ multiplex PCR, the repertoire was profiled, and TCRdb retains in-frame clones only, with some absent. In the table there are about 41,000 clones, about four fifths of which are singletons. The sequenced material came from peripheral blood. These TCRs come from a woman of 80 years or more with acute or convalescent COVID-19. The CDR3 runs from the conserved cysteine through the conserved F or W. Each record gives: clone size, V gene, J gene, CDR3 protein. For some rows the clone size is stated as once, few or many, or as a class when expanded; others skip it.

size: -; V: TRBV19; J: TRBJ1-1; CDR3: CASSIDPGGGEAFF
size: -; V: TRBV5-5; J: TRBJ2-7; CDR3: CASSLEGRGYEQYF
size: -; V: TRBV5-1; J: TRBJ2-1; CDR3: CASSLDLGLAGKNEQFF
size: -; V: TRBV18; J: TRBJ1-3; CDR3: CASSSSGSGNTIYF
size: -; V: TRBV19; J: TRBJ1-5; CDR3: CASSTNYNRNQPQHF
size: -; V: TRBV6-5; J: TRBJ2-7; CDR3: CASSKETGGLYF
size: -; V: TRBV5-1; J: TRBJ1-3; CDR3: CASSPLPGTGKNTIYF
size: -; V: TRBV9; J: TRBJ2-2; CDR3: CASSARGSSTGELFF
size: -; V: TRBV19; J: TRBJ2-7; CDR3: CASSMGQAPTYEQYF
size: -; V: TRBV11-2; J: TRBJ2-2; CDR3: CASSRDRGDGELFF
size: -; V: TRBV30; J: TRBJ1-4; CDR3: CAWSARAPGEKLFF
size: -; V: TRBV10-3; J: TRBJ2-5; CDR3: CAISDQGDRGFETQYF
size: -; V: TRBV7-2; J: TRBJ2-2; CDR3: CASSSRGLAGTNTGELFF
size: -; V: TRBV5-1; J: TRBJ1-2; CDR3: CASSLAVGQGNYGYTF
size: -; V: TRBV6-5; J: TRBJ2-3; CDR3: CASSYSPTAPGATQYF
size: -; V: TRBV7-6; J: TRBJ2-3; CDR3: CASSPVIGGAVTDTQYF
size: -; V: TRBV6-6; J: TRBJ2-2; CDR3: CASSGQGEVRSGELFF
size: -; V: TRBV7-2; J: TRBJ1-2; CDR3: CASSPDGGKGYTF
size: -; V: TRBV9; J: TRBJ1-5; CDR3: CASSVGQGGQPQHF
size: -; V: TRBV5-1; J: TRBJ2-3; CDR3: CASSFGQGAWNTQYF
size: -; V: TRBV4-1; J: TRBJ2-2; CDR3: CASSQDVGRNTGELFF
size: -; V: TRBV5-8; J: TRBJ2-1; CDR3: CASSPWGAYNEQFF
size: once; V: TRBV4-3; J: TRBJ2-5; CDR3: CASSQDWGREMTQYF
size: -; V: TRBV30; J: TRBJ2-5; CDR3: CAWNLQQGWETQYF
size: few; V: TRBV11-3; J: TRBJ1-2; CDR3: CASSSHRGISNYGYTF
size: -; V: TRBV21-1; J: TRBJ1-1; CDR3: CASSINTEAFF
size: -; V: TRBV23-1; J: TRBJ2-7; CDR3: CASSQSFIGTHDTRSYEQYF
size: -; V: TRBV3-1/TRBV3-2; J: TRBJ1-1; CDR3: CASSSTGTEAFF